This TCR beta chain was found in a study of blood T cell repertoires in COVID-19. Across the study: Specimens from acute and convalescent COVID-19 originated in the United States, Italy and Spain. Nucleic acid was either cDNA or gDNA, and it came from T cells, B-cell-depleted T cells, or PBMCs.

Authors' processing steps: Reference gene primer amplification gave estimated nucleated cell counts. Sequenced by immunoSEQ multiplex PCR; TCRdb stores in-frame clones only, minus some. That table is the source of V, J and clone size, and D and trimming were worked out from the DNA. This sample has 100,000 to 150,000 clones, with more than 80% found just once. This clone was counted only a few times. The V segment lost 3 bases and the J segment 6 bases; nucleotides outside the gene matches: 7. CDR3 length: 15 residues. The V gene's germline CDR1 is MGHDK and CDR2 SYGVNS. In Seattle, patients joined the study during active infection and were tracked longitudinally.

Sequencing was done on a sample of peripheral blood. The chain uses TRBV25-1 and TRBJ2-7, with 11 bases lining up with TRBD1. This TCR was recovered from a woman at least 80 years old with COVID-19, enrolled during active disease. CDR3 nucleotide sequence: TGTGCCAGCAGTGACTACGGGACAGGGGGTCTCGAGCAGTACTTC. Translating it yields CASSDYGTGGLEQYF.